This TCR beta chain is from a study of identical twins. V dropped 0 bases and J dropped 7 bases, with 13 bases sitting between them. Germline V CDR1 and CDR2: GTSNPN, SVGIG (reference sequence). CDR3 length: 14 amino acids. The cDNA had a unique molecular identifier and a template-switch universal primer site. TCRdb fed the 5' RACE reads into MiXCR, producing one record per CDR3 protein. The repertoire consists of 450,000 or so distinct CDR3 sequences, with about 13% occurring once and the leading ten covering approximately 0.98%. This sample was also put to use in a study of yellow fever vaccine responses in identical twins.

V usage is TRBV30 and J usage is TRBJ1-5; TRBD1 is a possible D gene (5 bases). Sequencing input: CD4+ T cells sorted from blood. The source of this sequence is a woman aged 18-29 years in good health. This CDR3 is CAWSVRGRRQPQHF. CDR3 sequence (DNA): TGTGCCTGGAGTGTGCGGGGGAGGAGGCAGCCCCAGCATTTT.